The entry below describes one TCR beta chain. Authors' analysis steps: Researchers report that nucleated cell counts were estimated from reference gene primer amplification. The data were produced by immunoSEQ multiplex PCR, yet TCRdb's version contains in-frame clones alone and is incomplete. Clonal size and the V and J genes are those of that table, whereas D and trimming came from the DNA. The sample holds about 190,000 clones, around 88% seen once. These data are taken from a study of blood T cell repertoires in COVID-19. Study summary: Material from acute and convalescent COVID-19 was sourced from the United States, Italy and Spain. Sample material is recorded as cDNA or gDNA derived from T cells, B-cell-depleted T cells, or PBMCs.

The clonotype comes from a woman in her twenties or thirties with acute or convalescent COVID-19. The specimen was peripheral blood.

In DNA, the CDR3 is TGTGCCAGAAGCAAACTAGCGGAACAAGTACGTGGGCAGTACTTC. It translates to CARSKLAEQVRGQYF. The chain links TRBV5-3 to TRBJ2-7; 8 bases agree with TRBD2. TRBV5-3 is designated an ORF whose function remains uncertain. This CDR3 comprises 15 residues. With 4 bases clipped from V and 9 bases from J, the junction kept 15 bases outside the gene matches.